The text below deals with one T cell receptor (beta chain). Its antigen is currently not known. The receptor library was made with the immunoSEQ multiplex PCR assay. In TCRdb, the immuneACCESS table is reduced to in-frame sequences with V and J assigned. These tables do not hold every clone; where another copy was compared, an unresolved V gene accounts for under half, and the others remain unexplained. Per the sample table, the count is approximately 190,000 clones. The ten largest clones take up 2% to 2.5% of the sample. The CDR3 starts with the cysteine, ends with the phenylalanine, and has 15 residues. Of all the DNA, just the CDR3 is kept, 45 bases in frame from base 1. CDR1 and CDR2 are drawn from the germline V gene: MNHNS, SASEGT. Trimming removed 0 bases from V and 6 bases from J, leaving 14 bases between the germline ends. The data stem from a study of control samples from healthy donors and cancer patients (TCRdb year 2020).

The clonotype originates from a woman aged 30 to 39 in good health. The V gene is TRBV6-1 and the J gene is TRBJ1-2, with TRBD1 tentatively as D gene (5 bases match). Sequenced material: blood. The base sequence is TGTGCCAGCAGTGAAGCGCAGTCCAGGGTAAATGGCTACACCTTC. This gives the protein CASSEAQSRVNGYTF.